Only a few counts were recorded for the clone carrying this T cell receptor beta chain. This record comes from a study of T cells after yellow fever vaccination. MiXCR was run by TCRdb on the 5' RACE reads, yielding one entry per CDR3 protein. This sample has 300,000 to 350,000 distinct CDR3 sequences, with about 10% found just once. Trimming pared 11 bases from V and 1 base from J, leaving 14 bases between. CDR1 and CDR2 from the germline V gene are SNHLY and FYNNEI. The CDR3 runs 13 residues. The sequencing used CD4+ T cells sorted from PBMCs, collected 45 days after the yellow fever booster vaccination. The chain carries TRBV2 and TRBJ1-1; no firm D call. This TCR derives from a man younger than 35 who received the YFV17D yellow fever vaccine. The CDR3 loop is CASKAARNTEAFF. CDR3 sequence (DNA): TGTGCCTCTAAGGCGGCGAGGAACACTGAAGCTTTCTTT. Full variable domain (outside the CDR3, taken from reference TRBV2 and TRBJ1-1): EPEVTQTPSHQVTQMGQEVILRCVPISNHLYFYWYRQILGQKVEFLVSFYNNEISEKSEIFDDQFSVERPDGSNFTLKIRSTKLEDSAMYFCASKAARNTEAFFGQGTRLTVV.